This TCR beta chain was identified during a study of T cell responses to AZD1222 COVID-19 vaccine. Overall study results and limits: None of the repertoires were sampled until the peak T cell response had passed. Only 5 or 6 people who got AZD1222 tested seropositive at baseline. Spike as a whole was targeted by vaccine-associated CD4 TCRs, dominant at 160-218 and 743-854. Females made up more of the donors, who were largely white British, and clonal diversity may have come out too low.

Regarding this clone: The target antigen is unknown.

Profiled with immunoSEQ multiplex PCR; TCRdb holds only in-frame clones, not every one. The sample has about 130,000 clones, roughly 84% seen once. V lost 5 bases and J 2 bases, leaving 8 bases between the germline ends. This CDR3 has 13 amino acids. Germline CDR1 MDHEN, CDR2 SYDVKM. Sequencing used peripheral blood, obtained on day 0 of AZD1222 vaccination. The clonotype comes from an adult in good health. This sequence joins TRBV28 and TRBJ2-3; D is perhaps TRBD1 or TRBD2 (5 bases each). In nucleotides, the CDR3 is TGTGCCAGCAGTCGGGACCCCACAGATACGCAGTATTTT. Translation: CASSRDPTDTQYF.